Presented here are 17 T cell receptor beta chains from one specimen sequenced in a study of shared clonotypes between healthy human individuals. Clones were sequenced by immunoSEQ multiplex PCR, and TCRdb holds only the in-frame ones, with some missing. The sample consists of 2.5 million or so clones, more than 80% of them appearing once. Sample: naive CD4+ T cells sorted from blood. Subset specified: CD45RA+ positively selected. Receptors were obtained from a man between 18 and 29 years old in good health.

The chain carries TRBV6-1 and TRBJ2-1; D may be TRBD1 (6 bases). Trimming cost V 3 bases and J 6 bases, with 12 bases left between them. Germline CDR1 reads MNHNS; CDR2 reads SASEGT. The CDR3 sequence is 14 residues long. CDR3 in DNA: TGTGCCAGCAGTGACAGGGGTTGGGGCAATGAGCAGTTCTTC. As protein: CASSDRGWGNEQFF.

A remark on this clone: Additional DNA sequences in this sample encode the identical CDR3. CDR3 protein: CASSVGPGDTQYF. In DNA form, the CDR3 reads TGTGCCAGCAGCGTGGGCCCTGGAGATACGCAGTATTTT. The rearrangement links TRBV9 to TRBJ2-3; D not certain. Germline loops: CDR1 SGDLS, CDR2 YYNGEE. This CDR3 comprises 13 residues. The V end lost 2 bases, the J end lost 5 bases, and 9 bases lay between the germline ends.

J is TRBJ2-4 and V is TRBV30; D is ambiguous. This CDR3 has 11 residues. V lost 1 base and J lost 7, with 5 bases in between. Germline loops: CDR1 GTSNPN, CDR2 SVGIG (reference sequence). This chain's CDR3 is CAWSAGNIQYF. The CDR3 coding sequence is TGTGCCTGGAGTGCCGGGAACATTCAGTACTTC.

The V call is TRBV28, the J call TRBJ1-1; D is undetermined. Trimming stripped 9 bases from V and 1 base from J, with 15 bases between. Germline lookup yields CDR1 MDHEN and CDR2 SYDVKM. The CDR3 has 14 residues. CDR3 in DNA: TGTGCCAGTCATACACGTTTCCCGAACACTGAAGCTTTCTTT. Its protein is CASHTRFPNTEAFF.

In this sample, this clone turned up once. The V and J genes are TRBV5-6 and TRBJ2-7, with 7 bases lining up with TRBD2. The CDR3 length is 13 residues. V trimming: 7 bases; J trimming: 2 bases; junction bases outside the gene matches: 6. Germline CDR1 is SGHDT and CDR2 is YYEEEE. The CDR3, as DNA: TGTGCCAGCCAGCGGGACGTAACCTACGAGCAGTACTTC. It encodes CASQRDVTYEQYF.

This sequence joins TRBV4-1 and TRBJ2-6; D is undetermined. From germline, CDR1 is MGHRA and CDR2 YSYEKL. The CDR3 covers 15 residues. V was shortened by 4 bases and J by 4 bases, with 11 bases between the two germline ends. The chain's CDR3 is CASSPLHQGANVLTF. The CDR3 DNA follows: TGCGCCAGCAGCCCACTTCACCAGGGGGCCAACGTCCTGACTTTC.

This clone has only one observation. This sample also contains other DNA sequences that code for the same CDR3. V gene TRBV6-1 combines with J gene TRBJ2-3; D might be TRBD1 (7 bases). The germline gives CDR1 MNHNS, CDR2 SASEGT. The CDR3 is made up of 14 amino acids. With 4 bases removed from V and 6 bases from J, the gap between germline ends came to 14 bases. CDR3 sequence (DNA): TGTGCCAGCAGTGTTGCAGGGGGGAAGGATACGCAGTATTTT. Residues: CASSVAGGKDTQYF.

The CDR3 DNA sequence: TGTGCCAGCAGTTCCCGGGCGGAGGGGCAGTACTTC. Translated: CASSSRAEGQYF. The V and J genes are TRBV28 and TRBJ2-7; D may be TRBD2 (6 bases). This CDR3 has 12 amino acids. V was shortened by 4 bases and J by 9 bases, with 13 bases between the two germline ends. CDR1 and CDR2 from the germline V gene are MDHEN and SYDVKM.

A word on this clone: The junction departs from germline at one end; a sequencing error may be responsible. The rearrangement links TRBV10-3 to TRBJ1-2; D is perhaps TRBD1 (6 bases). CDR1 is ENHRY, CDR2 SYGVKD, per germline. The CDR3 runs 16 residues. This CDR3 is CVISESVGGGNYGYTF. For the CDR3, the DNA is TGTGTCATCAGTGAGTCGGTAGGGGGAGGGAACTATGGCTACACCTTC.

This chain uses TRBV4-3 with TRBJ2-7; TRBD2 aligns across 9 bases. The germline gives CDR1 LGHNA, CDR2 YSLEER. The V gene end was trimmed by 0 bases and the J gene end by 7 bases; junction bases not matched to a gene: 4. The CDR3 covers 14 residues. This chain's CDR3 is CASSQDPLAGEQYF. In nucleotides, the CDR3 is TGCGCCAGCAGCCAAGACCCCCTAGCGGGGGAGCAGTACTTC.

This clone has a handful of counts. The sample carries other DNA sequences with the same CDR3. The CDR3 region is CASSDRGGSPLHF. CDR3 in DNA: TGTGCCAGCTCCGACAGGGGGGGATCACCCCTCCACTTT. V and J are TRBV27 and TRBJ1-6; TRBD1 aligns across 9 bases. The germline gives CDR1 MNHEY, CDR2 SMNVEV (reference sequence). The ends lost 8 bases at V and 10 bases at J; junction bases unmatched: 6. This CDR3 is 13 amino acids long.

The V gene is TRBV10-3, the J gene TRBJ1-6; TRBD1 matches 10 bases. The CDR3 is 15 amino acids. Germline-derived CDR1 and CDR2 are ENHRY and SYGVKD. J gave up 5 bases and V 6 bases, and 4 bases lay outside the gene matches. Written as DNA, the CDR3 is TGTGCCATCAGGCCAGGACAGGGGGATAATTCACCCCTCCACTTT. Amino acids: CAIRPGQGDNSPLHF.

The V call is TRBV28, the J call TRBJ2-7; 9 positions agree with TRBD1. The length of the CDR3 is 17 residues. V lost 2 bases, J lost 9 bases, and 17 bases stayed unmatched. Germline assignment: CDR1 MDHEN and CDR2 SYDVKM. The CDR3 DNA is TGTGCCAGCAGTTTAAGACTACCGGGACAGGGATCCAATCGGCAGTACTTC. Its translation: CASSLRLPGQGSNRQYF.

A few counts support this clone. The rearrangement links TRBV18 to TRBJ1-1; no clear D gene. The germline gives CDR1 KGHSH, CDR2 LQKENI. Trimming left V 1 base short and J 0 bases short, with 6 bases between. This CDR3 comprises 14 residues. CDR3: CASSPQWMNTEAFF. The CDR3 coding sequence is TGTGCCAGCTCACCACAGTGGATGAACACTGAAGCTTTCTTT.

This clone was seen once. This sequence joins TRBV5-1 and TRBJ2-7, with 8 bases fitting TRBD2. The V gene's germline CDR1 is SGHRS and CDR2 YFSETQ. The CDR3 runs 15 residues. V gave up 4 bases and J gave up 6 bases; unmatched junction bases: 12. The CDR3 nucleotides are TGCGCCAGCAGCGCCGGGACTAGTACGGGGGGCGAGCAGTACTTC. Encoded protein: CASSAGTSTGGEQYF.

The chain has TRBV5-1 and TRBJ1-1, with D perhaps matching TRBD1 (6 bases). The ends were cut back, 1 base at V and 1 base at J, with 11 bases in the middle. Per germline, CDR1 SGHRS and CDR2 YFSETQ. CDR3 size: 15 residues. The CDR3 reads CASSLNGGGNTEAFF. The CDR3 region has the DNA TGCGCCAGCAGCTTGAACGGGGGCGGGAACACTGAAGCTTTCTTT.

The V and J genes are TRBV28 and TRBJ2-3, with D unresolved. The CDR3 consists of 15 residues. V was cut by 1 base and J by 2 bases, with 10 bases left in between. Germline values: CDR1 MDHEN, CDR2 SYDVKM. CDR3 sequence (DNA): TGTGCCAGCAGTTTATTGGACCAAATCACAGATACGCAGTATTTT. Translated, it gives CASSLLDQITDTQYF.